This T cell receptor (beta chain) was observed in a study of blood T cell repertoires in COVID-19. Study as a whole: In each case, the material was cDNA or gDNA derived from T cells, B-cell-depleted T cells, or PBMCs.

Generated by immunoSEQ multiplex PCR, the TCRdb table keeps only in-frame clones and is missing some. The sample carries about 220,000 clones, roughly 84% recorded once. This clone has only one observation. Looked up from germline, CDR1 is LNHDA and CDR2 is SQIVND (reference sequence). Trimming took 7 bases from V and 1 from J; bases not matched to a gene: 6. This CDR3 is 15 amino acids long. The rearrangement uses TRBV19 and TRBJ2-2, with 7 bases matching TRBD2. Source material: peripheral blood. The TCR was taken from a man aged 45 to 65 who had recovered from COVID-19. The CDR3: CASTWDYLNTGELFF. The DNA for the CDR3 is TGTGCCAGTACCTGGGACTACCTGAACACCGGGGAGCTGTTTTTT.